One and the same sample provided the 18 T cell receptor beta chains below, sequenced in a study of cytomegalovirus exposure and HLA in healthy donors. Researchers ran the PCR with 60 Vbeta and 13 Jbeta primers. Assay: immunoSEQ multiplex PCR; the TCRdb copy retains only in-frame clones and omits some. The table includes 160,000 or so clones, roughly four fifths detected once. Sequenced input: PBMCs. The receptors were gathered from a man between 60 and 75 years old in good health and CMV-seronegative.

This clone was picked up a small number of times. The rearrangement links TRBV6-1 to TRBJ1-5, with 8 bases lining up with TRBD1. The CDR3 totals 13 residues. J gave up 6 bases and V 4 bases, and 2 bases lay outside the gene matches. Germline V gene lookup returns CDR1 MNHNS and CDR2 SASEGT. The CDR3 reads CASSAGGSQPQHF. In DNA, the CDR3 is TGTGCCAGCAGTGCAGGGGGCAGTCAGCCCCAGCATTTT.

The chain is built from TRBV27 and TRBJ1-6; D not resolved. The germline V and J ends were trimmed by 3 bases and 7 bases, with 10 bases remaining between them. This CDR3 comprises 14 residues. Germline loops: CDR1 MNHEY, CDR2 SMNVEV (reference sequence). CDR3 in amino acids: CASSFPGGNSPLHF. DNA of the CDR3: TGTGCCAGCAGTTTCCCCGGCGGGAATTCACCCCTCCACTTT.

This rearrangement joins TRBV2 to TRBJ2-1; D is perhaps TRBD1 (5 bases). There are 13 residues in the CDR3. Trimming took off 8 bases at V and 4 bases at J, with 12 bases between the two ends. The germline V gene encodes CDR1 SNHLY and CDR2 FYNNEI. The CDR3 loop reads CASGAGPYNEQFF. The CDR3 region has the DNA TGTGCCAGCGGGGCAGGCCCATACAATGAGCAGTTCTTC.

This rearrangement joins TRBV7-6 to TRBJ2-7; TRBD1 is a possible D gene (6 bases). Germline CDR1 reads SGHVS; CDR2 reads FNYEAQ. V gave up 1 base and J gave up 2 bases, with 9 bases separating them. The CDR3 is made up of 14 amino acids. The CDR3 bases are TGTGCCAGCAGCTTAGGCAGGGGTGCCTACGAGCAGTACTTC. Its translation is CASSLGRGAYEQYF.

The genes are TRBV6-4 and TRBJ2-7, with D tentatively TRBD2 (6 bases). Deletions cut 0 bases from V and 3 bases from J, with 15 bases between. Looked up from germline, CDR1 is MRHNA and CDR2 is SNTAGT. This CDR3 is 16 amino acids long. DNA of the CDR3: TGTGCCAGCAGTGACTCGACTAGGGGAGCCTTCTACGAGCAGTACTTC. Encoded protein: CASSDSTRGAFYEQYF.

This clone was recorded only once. CDR3 sequence reads: CASTQTGGLNYGYTF. Here the CDR3 DNA reads TGTGCCAGCACACAGACAGGGGGACTGAACTATGGCTACACCTTC. The chain combines TRBV28 with TRBJ1-2, with 9 bases that match TRBD1. The J segment lost 2 bases and the V segment lost 7 bases, leaving 8 bases of the junction unmatched. Germline V CDR1 and CDR2: MDHEN, SYDVKM. This CDR3 is built from 15 residues.

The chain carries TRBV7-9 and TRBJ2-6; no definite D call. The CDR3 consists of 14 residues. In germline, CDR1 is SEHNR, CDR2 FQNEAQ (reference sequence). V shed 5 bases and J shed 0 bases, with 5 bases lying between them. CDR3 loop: CASSESSGANVLTF. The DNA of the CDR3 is TGTGCCAGCAGCGAGAGCTCTGGGGCCAACGTCCTGACTTTC.

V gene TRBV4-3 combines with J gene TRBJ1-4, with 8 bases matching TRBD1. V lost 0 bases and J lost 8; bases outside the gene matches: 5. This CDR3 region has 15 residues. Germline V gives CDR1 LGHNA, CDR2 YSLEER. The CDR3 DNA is TGCGCCAGCAGCCAAGATCATCAGGGGGCGGAAAAACTGTTTTTT. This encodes CASSQDHQGAEKLFF.

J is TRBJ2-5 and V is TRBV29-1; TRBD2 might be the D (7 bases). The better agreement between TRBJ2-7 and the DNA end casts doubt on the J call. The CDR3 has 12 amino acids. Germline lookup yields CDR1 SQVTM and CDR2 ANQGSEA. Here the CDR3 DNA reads TGCAGCGTTGGAGGGGGGGACTACGAGCAGTACTTC. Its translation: CSVGGGDYEQYF.

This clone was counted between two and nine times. CDR3: CASTQDRVGSPLHF. The DNA of the CDR3 is TGCGCCAGCACCCAGGACAGGGTGGGTTCACCCCTCCACTTT. V gene TRBV10-1 combines with J gene TRBJ1-6; TRBD1 aligns across 8 bases. The CDR3 has 14 residues. Trimming took 7 bases from V and 9 from J; bases not matched to a gene: 8. Germline CDR1 WNHNN, CDR2 SYGVQD (reference sequence).

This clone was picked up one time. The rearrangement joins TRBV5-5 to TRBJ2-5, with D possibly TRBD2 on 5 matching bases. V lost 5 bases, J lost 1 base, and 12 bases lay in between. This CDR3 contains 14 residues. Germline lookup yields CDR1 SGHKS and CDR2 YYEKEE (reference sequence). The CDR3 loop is CASRPGGLQETQYF. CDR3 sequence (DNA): TGTGCCAGCAGGCCTGGCGGACTCCAAGAGACCCAGTACTTC.

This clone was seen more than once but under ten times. The CDR3 protein is CASSLDVQPNQETQYF. The CDR3 DNA reads as TGTGCCAGCAGCTTGGACGTACAGCCTAACCAAGAGACCCAGTACTTC. The genes are TRBV5-4 and TRBJ2-5; D not certain. The V gene's germline CDR1 is SGHNT and CDR2 YYREEE (reference sequence). CDR3 length: 16 amino acids. V lost 0 bases and J 0 bases, leaving 12 bases between the germline ends.

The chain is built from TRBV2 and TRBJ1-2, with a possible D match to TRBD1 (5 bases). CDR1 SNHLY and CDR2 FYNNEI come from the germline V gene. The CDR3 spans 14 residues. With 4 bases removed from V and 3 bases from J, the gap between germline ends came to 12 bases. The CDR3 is CASSVRGRDYGYTF. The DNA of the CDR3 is TGTGCCAGCAGTGTAAGGGGCAGGGACTATGGCTACACCTTC. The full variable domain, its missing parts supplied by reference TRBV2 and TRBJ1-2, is EPEVTQTPSHQVTQMGQEVILRCVPISNHLYFYWYRQILGQKVEFLVSFYNNEISEKSEIFDDQFSVERPDGSNFTLKIRSTKLEDSAMYFCASSVRGRDYGYTFGSGTRLTVV.

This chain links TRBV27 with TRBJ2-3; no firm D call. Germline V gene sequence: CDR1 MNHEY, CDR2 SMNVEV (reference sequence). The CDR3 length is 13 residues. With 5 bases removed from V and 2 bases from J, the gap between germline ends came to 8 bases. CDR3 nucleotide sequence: TGTGCCAGCAGTACCACTCACACAGATACGCAGTATTTT. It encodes CASSTTHTDTQYF.

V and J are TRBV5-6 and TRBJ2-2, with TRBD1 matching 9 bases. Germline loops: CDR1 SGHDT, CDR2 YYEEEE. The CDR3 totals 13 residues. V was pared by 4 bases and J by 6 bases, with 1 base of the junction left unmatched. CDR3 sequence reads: CASSRTGAGELFF. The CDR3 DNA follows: TGTGCCAGCAGCCGGACAGGGGCCGGGGAGCTGTTTTTT. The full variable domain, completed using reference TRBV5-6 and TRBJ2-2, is DAGVTQSPTHLIKTRGQQVTLRCSPKSGHDTVSWYQQALGQGPQFIFQYYEEEERQRGNFPDRFSGHQFPNYSSELNVNALLLGDSALYLCASSRTGAGELFFGEGSRLTVL.

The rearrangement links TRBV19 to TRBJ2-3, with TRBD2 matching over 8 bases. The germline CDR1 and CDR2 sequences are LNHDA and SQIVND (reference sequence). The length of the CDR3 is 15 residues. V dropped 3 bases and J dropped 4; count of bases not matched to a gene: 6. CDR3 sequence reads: CASSMDSGGPDTQYF. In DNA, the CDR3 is TGTGCCAGTAGTATGGATTCGGGGGGGCCAGATACGCAGTATTTT.

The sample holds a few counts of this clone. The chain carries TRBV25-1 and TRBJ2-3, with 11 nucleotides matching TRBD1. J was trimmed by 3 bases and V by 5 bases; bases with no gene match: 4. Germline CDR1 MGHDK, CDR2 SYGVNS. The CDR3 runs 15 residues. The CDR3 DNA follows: TGTGCCAGCAGTCCGGGACAGGGGGAGACAGATACGCAGTATTTT. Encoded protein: CASSPGQGETDTQYF.

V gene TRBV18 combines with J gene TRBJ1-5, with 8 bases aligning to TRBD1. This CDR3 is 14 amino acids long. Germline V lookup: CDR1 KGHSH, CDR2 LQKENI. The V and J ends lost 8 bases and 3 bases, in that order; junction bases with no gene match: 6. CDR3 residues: CASRRTGINQPQHF. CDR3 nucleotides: TGTGCCAGCCGAAGGACAGGGATCAATCAGCCCCAGCATTTT.